A single sample gave rise to the 3 T cell receptor beta chains below, sequenced in a study of beta chain features in type 1 diabetes. The isolated RNA, all of it, was reverse transcribed, so expressed TCRB transcripts were what got sequenced. Data came from immunoSEQ multiplex PCR; TCRdb stores just in-frame clones and leaves some out. The table shows fewer than 900,000 clones, with about 17% occurring only once. Input material: naive CD4+ T cells from blood. These receptors were obtained from a woman aged 18-30 years in good health.

CDR3 DNA: TGTGCCATCAGAGGACAGGGCTCTAACTATGGCTACACCTTC. It codes for CAIRGQGSNYGYTF. V is TRBV10-3 and J is TRBJ1-2; 8 nucleotides line up with TRBD1. CDR1 and CDR2 (germline): ENHRY, SYGVKD. CDR3 length equals 14 residues. Germline trimming cut 6 bases from V and 0 bases from J; bases unmatched to any gene: 3.

This clone was seen a few times. As DNA, the CDR3 is TGTGCCAGCAGTCAAACGGCTGAGCAGTACTTC. The encoded protein is CASSQTAEQYF. The V and J genes are TRBV6-6 and TRBJ2-7; the D is unclear. The CDR3 consists of 11 residues. The V end was cut by 5 bases, the J end by 7 bases, with 9 bases between. Germline-derived CDR1 and CDR2 are MNHNY and SVGAGI (reference sequence).

The V call is TRBV18, the J call TRBJ2-2; 10 positions agree with TRBD2. Germline assignment: CDR1 KGHSH and CDR2 LQKENI. The CDR3 loop spans 19 amino acids. The V segment lost 0 bases and the J segment 1 base; nucleotides outside the gene matches: 8. CDR3 coding DNA: TGTGCCAGCTCACCACCCCGATGGACTAGCGGAAAGAACACCGGGGAGCTGTTTTTT. Translation gives CASSPPRWTSGKNTGELFF.